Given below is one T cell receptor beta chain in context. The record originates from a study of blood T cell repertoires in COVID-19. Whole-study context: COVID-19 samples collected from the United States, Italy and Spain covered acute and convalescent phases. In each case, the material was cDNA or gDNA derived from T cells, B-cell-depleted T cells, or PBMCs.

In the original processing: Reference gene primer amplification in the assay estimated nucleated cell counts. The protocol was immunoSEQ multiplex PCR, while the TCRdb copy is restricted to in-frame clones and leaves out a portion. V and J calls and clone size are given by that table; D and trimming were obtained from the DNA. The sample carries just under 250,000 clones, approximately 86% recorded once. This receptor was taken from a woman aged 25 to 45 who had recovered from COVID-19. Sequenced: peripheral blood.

The CDR3 spells CASSLRGTGLSGYTF. The CDR3 nucleotides read TGTGCCAGCAGCTTACGAGGGACAGGCCTGTCTGGCTACACCTTC. The chain joins TRBV7-8 to TRBJ1-2, with 8 bases identical to TRBD1. The CDR3 sequence is 15 residues long. From germline, CDR1 is SGHVS and CDR2 FQNEAQ. J was trimmed by 7 bases and V by 2 bases; bases with no gene match: 9.